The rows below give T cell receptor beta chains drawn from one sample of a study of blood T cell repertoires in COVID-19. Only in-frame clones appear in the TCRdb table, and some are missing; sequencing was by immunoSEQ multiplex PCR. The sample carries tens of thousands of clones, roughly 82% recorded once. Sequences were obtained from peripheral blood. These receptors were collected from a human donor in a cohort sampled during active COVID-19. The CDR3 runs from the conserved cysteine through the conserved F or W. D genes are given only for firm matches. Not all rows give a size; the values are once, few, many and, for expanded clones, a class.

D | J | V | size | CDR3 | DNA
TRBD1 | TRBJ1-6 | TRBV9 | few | CASSKTGDESPLHF | TGTGCCAGCAGCAAAACAGGGGATGAGTCACCCCTCCACTTT
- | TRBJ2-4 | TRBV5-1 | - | CASSLAQNADIQYF | TGCGCCAGCAGCTTGGCTCAAAACGCGGACATTCAGTACTTC
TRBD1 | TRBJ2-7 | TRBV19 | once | CASSVPGQGTYEQYF | TGTGCCAGTAGTGTCCCGGGACAGGGGACCTACGAGCAGTACTTC
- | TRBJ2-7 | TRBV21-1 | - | CASSNGTSSHEQYF | TGTGCCAGCAGCAACGGGACTAGTTCCCACGAGCAGTACTTC
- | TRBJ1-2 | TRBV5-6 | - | CASSLGQVNYGYTF | TGTGCCAGCAGCTTGGGGCAGGTTAACTATGGCTACACCTTC
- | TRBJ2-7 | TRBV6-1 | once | CASSDPGAGYEQYF | TGTGCCAGCAGTGATCCTGGGGCGGGGTACGAGCAGTACTTC
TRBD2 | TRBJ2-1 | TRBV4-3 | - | CASSQEGRLAGGNEQFF | TGCGCCAGCAGCCAAGAAGGGAGACTAGCGGGGGGCAATGAGCAGTTCTTC
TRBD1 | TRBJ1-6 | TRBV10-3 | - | CAIGQGLDSPLHF | TGTGCCATCGGACAGGGACTTGATTCACCCCTCCACTTT
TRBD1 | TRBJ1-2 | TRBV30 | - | CACTLPGGGGYGYTF | TGTGCCTGTACCCTTCCGGGAGGGGGCGGCTATGGCTACACCTTC
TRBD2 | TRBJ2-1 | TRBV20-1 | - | CSAISGGEFF | TGCAGTGCTATTAGCGGGGGGGAGTTCTTC
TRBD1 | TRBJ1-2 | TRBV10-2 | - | CASSEGQGDVYGYTF | TGCGCCAGCAGTGAAGGACAGGGGGACGTCTATGGCTACACCTTC
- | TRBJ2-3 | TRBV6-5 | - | CASTGGFNTDTQYF | TGTGCCAGCACTGGCGGGTTTAACACAGATACGCAGTATTTT
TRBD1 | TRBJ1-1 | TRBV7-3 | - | CASSLRPGGVENTEAFF | TGTGCCAGCAGCCTCAGACCAGGGGGCGTCGAGAACACTGAAGCTTTCTTT
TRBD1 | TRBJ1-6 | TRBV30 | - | CAWRRTGSGSPLHF | TGTGCCTGGCGACGGACAGGGTCGGGTTCACCCCTCCACTTT
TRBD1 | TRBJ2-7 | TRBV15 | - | CATRPNTVQGSEQYF | TGTGCCACCAGACCAAATACCGTACAGGGGTCCGAGCAGTACTTC
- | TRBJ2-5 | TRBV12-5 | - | CASGDWGGPQETQYF | TGTGCTAGTGGGGATTGGGGGGGGCCCCAAGAGACCCAGTACTTC
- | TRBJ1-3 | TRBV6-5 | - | CASSKGVPGNTIYF | TGTGCCAGCAGCAAGGGGGTGCCGGGAAACACCATATATTTT
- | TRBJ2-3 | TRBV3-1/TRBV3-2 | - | CASSHERRNTDTQYF | TGTGCCAGCAGCCACGAGCGGCGGAACACAGATACGCAGTATTTT
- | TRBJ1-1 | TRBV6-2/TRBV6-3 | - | CASSPRTEAFF | TGTGCCAGCAGTCCGCGGACAGAAGCTTTCTTT
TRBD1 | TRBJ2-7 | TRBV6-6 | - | CASSARQGGTYEQYF | TGTGCCAGCAGCGCACGACAGGGGGGAACCTACGAGCAGTACTTC
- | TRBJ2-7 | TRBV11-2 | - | CASSLLGAITEQYF | TGTGCCAGCAGCTTATTGGGGGCGATCACCGAGCAGTACTTC
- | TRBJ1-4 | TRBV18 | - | CASSPTGRSGNAEKLFF | TGTGCCAGCTCACCAACTGGGAGAAGCGGTAATGCCGAAAAACTGTTTTTT